This TCR beta chain came from a study of blood T cell repertoires in COVID-19. Original processing notes: The assay estimated nucleated cells by amplifying reference gene primers. Here immunoSEQ multiplex PCR was the method, and the copy in TCRdb shows in-frame clones only, minus some. V, J and clone size are taken as reported in that table, and D and trimming were inferred from the DNA itself. The sample lists 100,000 to 150,000 clones; over 65% were seen once. Specimen: peripheral blood. The source is a man aged 60 to 69 with acute or convalescent COVID-19.

The CDR3 loop is CAISGEEGETQYF. As DNA, the CDR3 is TGTGCCATCTCGGGCGAGGAGGGAGAGACCCAGTACTTC. V and J are TRBV10-3 and TRBJ2-5; D is perhaps TRBD2 (6 bases). In germline, CDR1 is ENHRY, CDR2 SYGVKD. V was cut by 8 bases and J by 4 bases, with 14 bases left in between. The CDR3 totals 13 residues.